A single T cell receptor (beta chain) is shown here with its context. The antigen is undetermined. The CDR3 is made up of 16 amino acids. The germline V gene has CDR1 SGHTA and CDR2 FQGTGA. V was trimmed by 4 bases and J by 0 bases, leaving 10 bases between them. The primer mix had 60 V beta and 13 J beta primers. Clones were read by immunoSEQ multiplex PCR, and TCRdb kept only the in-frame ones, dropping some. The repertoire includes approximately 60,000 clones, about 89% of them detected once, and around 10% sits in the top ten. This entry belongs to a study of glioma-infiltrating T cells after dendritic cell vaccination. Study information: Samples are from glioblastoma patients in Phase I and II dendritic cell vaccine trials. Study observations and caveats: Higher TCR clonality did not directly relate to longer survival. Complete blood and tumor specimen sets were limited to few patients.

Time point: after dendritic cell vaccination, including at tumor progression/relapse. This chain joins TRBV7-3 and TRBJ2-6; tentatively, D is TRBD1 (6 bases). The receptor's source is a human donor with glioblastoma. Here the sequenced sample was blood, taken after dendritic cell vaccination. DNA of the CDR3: TGTGCCAGCAGCTCGACAGGAAACTCTGGGGCCAACGTCCTGACTTTC. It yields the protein CASSSTGNSGANVLTF.